The TCR beta chain described here comes from a study of cytomegalovirus exposure and HLA in healthy donors. General study findings and limits: With high specificity and sensitivity, the classifier reportedly diagnosed cytomegalovirus status. In vitro work confirmed that a few CMV-associated chains recognize CMV antigens.

CDR1 is SNHLY and CDR2 is FYNNEI in the germline V gene. Between the trimmed V and J ends, which lost 7 bases and 4 bases, there was a span of 16 bases. CDR3 length: 14 amino acids. The data were produced by immunoSEQ multiplex PCR, yet TCRdb's version contains in-frame clones alone and is incomplete. The sample records 240,000 or so clones, 86% being singletons. From the 120-subject validation cohort, which was separate from the roughly 680-subject first cohort, the donors were drawn. Remarks on this clone: Its antigen is currently unknown.

Sequencing input: PBMCs. V usage is TRBV2 and J usage is TRBJ1-2, with D perhaps matching TRBD1 (6 bases). This TCR was recovered from a woman in her twenties or thirties in good health and CMV-seropositive. In DNA, the CDR3 is TGTGCCAGCATTGGACAGAGACCAACCTATGGCTACACCTTC. Translating it yields CASIGQRPTYGYTF.